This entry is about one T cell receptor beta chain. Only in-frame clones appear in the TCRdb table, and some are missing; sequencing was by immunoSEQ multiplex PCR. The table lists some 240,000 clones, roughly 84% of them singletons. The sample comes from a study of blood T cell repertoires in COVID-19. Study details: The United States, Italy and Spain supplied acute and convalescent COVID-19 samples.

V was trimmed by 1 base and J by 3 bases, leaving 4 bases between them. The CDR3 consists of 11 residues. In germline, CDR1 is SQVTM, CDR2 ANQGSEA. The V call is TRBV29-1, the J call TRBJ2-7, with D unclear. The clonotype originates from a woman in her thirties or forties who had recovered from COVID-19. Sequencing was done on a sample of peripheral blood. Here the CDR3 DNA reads TGCAGCGTTGAAGCAGACTACGAGCAGTACTTC. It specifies CSVEADYEQYF.